These T cell receptor beta chains were read from a single sample in a study of blood T cells in healthy people across ages. TCRdb passed the 5' RACE reads through MiXCR, listing each CDR3 protein once. The table lists around 400,000 distinct CDR3 sequences, 50% to 60% of them singletons. Sequenced material: blood. The receptors stem from a man aged 55-75 years in good health. The CDR3 runs from the conserved cysteine through the conserved F or W. The D gene is left open where the match is weak. Only some rows state a clone size, as once, few, many or a class for expanded clones.

D: TRBD2
V: TRBV7-2
J: TRBJ2-7
size: few
CDR3: CASSPISTSGRSYEQYF
DNA: TGTGCCAGCAGCCCCATATCGACTAGCGGGAGATCCTACGAGCAGTACTTC

D: TRBD1
V: TRBV28
J: TRBJ2-7
size: -
CDR3: CASRQGAYEQYF
DNA: TGTGCCAGCAGGCAGGGGGCTTACGAGCAGTACTTC

D: -
V: TRBV29-1
J: TRBJ2-2
size: -
CDR3: CSVVQWNTGELFF
DNA: TGCAGCGTTGTGCAGTGGAACACCGGGGAGCTGTTTTTT

D: -
V: TRBV28
J: TRBJ2-1
size: -
CDR3: CASSLFGPAARNEQFF
DNA: TGTGCCAGCAGTTTATTTGGCCCGGCCGCAAGGAATGAGCAGTTCTTC

D: -
V: TRBV5-1
J: TRBJ1-1
size: -
CDR3: CASSIGHLNTEAFF
DNA: TGCGCCAGCAGTATAGGACATCTGAACACTGAAGCTTTCTTT

D: -
V: TRBV7-2
J: TRBJ1-5
size: few
CDR3: CASSLAGMGEQPQHF
DNA: TGTGCCAGCAGCTTGGCCGGGATGGGGGAGCAGCCCCAGCATTTT

D: -
V: TRBV6-4
J: TRBJ2-1
size: -
CDR3: CASSDYEEYNVQFF
DNA: TGTGCCAGCAGTGACTACGAGGAGTACAATGTGCAGTTCTTC

D: TRBD2
V: TRBV5-1
J: TRBJ2-7
size: few
CDR3: CAGPRREGRYEQYF
DNA: TGCGCCGGACCGAGACGGGAGGGCAGGTACGAGCAGTACTTC

D: -
V: TRBV29-1
J: TRBJ1-5
size: -
CDR3: CSPWGFEFRVIQPRHF
DNA: TGCAGCCCCTGGGGTTTCGAGTTCCGGGTAATTCAGCCCCGGCATTTT

D: TRBD1
V: TRBV20-1
J: TRBJ2-1
size: few
CDR3: CSTRTGEGSYNEQFF
DNA: TGCAGTACGAGGACAGGGGAGGGCTCCTACAATGAGCAGTTCTTC

D: TRBD1
V: TRBV11-1
J: TRBJ2-7
size: -
CDR3: CASSLAGQGCYEQYF
DNA: TGTGCCAGCAGCTTAGCGGGACAGGGATGCTACGAGCAGTACTTC

D: TRBD2
V: TRBV5-6
J: TRBJ2-2
size: -
CDR3: CASSPAGLAGGSTGELFF
DNA: TGTGCCAGCAGCCCGGCCGGACTAGCGGGAGGTTCGACCGGGGAGCTGTTTTTT

D: -
V: TRBV6-2/TRBV6-3
J: TRBJ2-7
size: -
CDR3: CASSDGQAYEQYF
DNA: TGTGCCAGCAGTGACGGGCAGGCCTACGAGCAGTACTTC

D: TRBD2
V: TRBV18
J: TRBJ2-1
size: many
CDR3: CASSSVAGGTNEQFF
DNA: TGTGCCAGCTCATCGGTAGCGGGAGGGACGAATGAGCAGTTCTTC

D: -
V: TRBV2
J: TRBJ2-7
size: many
CDR3: CASSEGMAQYF
DNA: TGTGCCAGCAGTGAAGGGATGGCGCAGTACTTC

D: TRBD2
V: TRBV4-2
J: TRBJ2-3
size: -
CDR3: CASSQDRSSGSDTQYF
DNA: TGTGCCAGCAGCCAAGATCGGTCTAGCGGGAGTGATACGCAGTATTTT

D: -
V: TRBV2
J: TRBJ1-4
size: -
CDR3: CASSEGGLNEKLFF
DNA: TGTGCCAGCAGTGAGGGGGGACTAAATGAAAAACTGTTTTTT

D: TRBD2
V: TRBV5-1
J: TRBJ2-7
size: -
CDR3: CASSLERGETYEQYF
DNA: TGCGCCAGCAGCTTGGAACGGGGGGAAACCTACGAGCAGTACTTC

D: TRBD1
V: TRBV10-3
J: TRBJ2-7
size: -
CDR3: CASAGTGPYEQYF
DNA: TGTGCCAGCGCCGGGACAGGACCCTACGAGCAGTACTTC

D: -
V: TRBV6-1
J: TRBJ2-1
size: -
CDR3: CASRPQTGSIYNEQFF
DNA: TGTGCCAGCAGGCCCCAAACGGGCAGTATCTACAATGAGCAGTTCTTC

D: TRBD1
V: TRBV7-9
J: TRBJ2-5
size: few
CDR3: CASSPRPDREFQETQYF
DNA: TGTGCCAGCAGCCCACGTCCGGACAGGGAATTCCAAGAGACCCAGTACTTC

D: TRBD2
V: TRBV20-1
J: TRBJ2-3
size: -
CDR3: CSGPPTSGRTDTQYF
DNA: TGCAGTGGCCCCCCTACTAGCGGAAGAACAGATACGCAGTATTTT

D: -
V: TRBV7-9
J: TRBJ2-7
size: -
CDR3: CASSLGGFSYEQYF
DNA: TGTGCCAGCAGCTTAGGGGGATTCTCCTACGAGCAGTACTTC

D: TRBD1
V: TRBV2
J: TRBJ2-6
size: -
CDR3: CASSYEQGTGANVLTF
DNA: TGTGCCAGCAGTTACGAACAGGGGACTGGGGCCAACGTCCTGACTTTC

D: -
V: TRBV9
J: TRBJ1-1
size: -
CDR3: CASSARTEAFF
DNA: TGTGCCAGCAGCGCCCGAACTGAAGCTTTCTTT

D: -
V: TRBV7-2
J: TRBJ2-3
size: -
CDR3: CASSNFLARTDTQYF
DNA: TGTGCCAGCAGCAACTTCCTAGCCCGCACAGATACGCAGTATTTT

D: -
V: TRBV29-1
J: TRBJ2-5
size: -
CDR3: CSVVLNWGETQYF
DNA: TGCAGCGTTGTTCTGAACTGGGGAGAGACCCAGTACTTC

D: -
V: TRBV5-1
J: TRBJ1-2
size: -
CDR3: CASSLGNQGYTF
DNA: TGCGCCAGCAGCTTGGGGAACCAGGGCTACACCTTC

D: TRBD1
V: TRBV5-1
J: TRBJ2-3
size: few
CDR3: CASSQPGGTQYF
DNA: TGCGCCAGCAGCCAACCAGGGGGAACGCAGTATTTT

D: TRBD1
V: TRBV25-1
J: TRBJ2-4
size: -
CDR3: CASSVAPDRGRENIQYF
DNA: TGTGCCAGCAGTGTGGCGCCGGACAGGGGGAGAGAAAACATTCAGTACTTC

D: TRBD1
V: TRBV29-1
J: TRBJ2-1
size: -
CDR3: CSVEPGQGRNEQFF
DNA: TGCAGCGTTGAACCGGGACAGGGACGGAATGAGCAGTTCTTC

D: -
V: TRBV11-2
J: TRBJ1-4
size: -
CDR3: CASSLRTATNEKLFF
DNA: TGTGCCAGCAGCCTACGGACAGCAACCAATGAAAAACTGTTTTTT

D: -
V: TRBV11-2
J: TRBJ2-5
size: -
CDR3: CASSLEVLETQYF
DNA: TGTGCCAGCAGCTTAGAGGTCTTAGAGACCCAGTACTTC

D: -
V: TRBV28
J: TRBJ2-7
size: -
CDR3: CASTRTAPYEQYF
DNA: TGTGCCAGCACCAGGACAGCCCCCTACGAGCAGTACTTC

D: TRBD1
V: TRBV27
J: TRBJ2-5
size: few
CDR3: CASSIGQQGALWEQYF
DNA: TGTGCCAGCAGTATAGGGCAACAGGGGGCTCTATGGGAGCAGTACTTC

D: TRBD1
V: TRBV28
J: TRBJ1-1
size: -
CDR3: CASSRQGKGTEAFF
DNA: TGTGCCAGCAGTCGACAGGGCAAGGGCACTGAAGCTTTCTTT

D: TRBD1
V: TRBV6-2/TRBV6-3
J: TRBJ2-7
size: many
CDR3: CASSPPGQVNEQYF
DNA: TGTGCCAGCAGTCCTCCCGGACAGGTCAACGAGCAGTACTTC

D: -
V: TRBV7-2
J: TRBJ2-7
size: once
CDR3: CASSLVADRSYEQYF
DNA: TGTGCCAGCAGCTTAGTCGCGGACAGATCCTACGAGCAGTACTTC

D: TRBD2
V: TRBV7-2
J: TRBJ2-7
size: -
CDR3: CASSLLAGGPLAEQYF
DNA: TGTGCCAGCAGCTTACTAGCGGGAGGCCCTTTGGCCGAGCAGTACTTC

D: TRBD1
V: TRBV20-1
J: TRBJ2-7
size: once
CDR3: CSPQPRDRTSYEQYF
DNA: TGCAGTCCCCAACCCCGGGACAGAACCTCCTACGAGCAGTACTTC

D: -
V: TRBV7-2
J: TRBJ1-6
size: -
CDR3: CASSLDSRTLHF
DNA: TGTGCCAGCAGCTTAGATAGCCGAACCCTCCACTTT

D: -
V: TRBV12-3/TRBV12-4
J: TRBJ1-5
size: -
CDR3: CASSFPPGYRQPQHF
DNA: TGTGCCAGCAGCTTTCCCCCGGGATATCGGCAGCCCCAGCATTTT

D: -
V: TRBV5-1
J: TRBJ2-7
size: -
CDR3: CASSLFGGGFSYEQYF
DNA: TGCGCCAGCAGCTTGTTCGGTGGGGGGTTTTCCTACGAGCAGTACTTC

D: -
V: TRBV28
J: TRBJ2-1
size: few
CDR3: CASSPAHRYNEQFF
DNA: TGTGCCAGCAGTCCCGCCCACAGGTACAATGAGCAGTTCTTC

D: -
V: TRBV19
J: TRBJ2-3
size: -
CDR3: CASSPPGQGAREQYF
DNA: TGTGCCAGTAGTCCCCCCGGACAAGGGGCGAGAGAGCAGTATTTT

D: -
V: TRBV20-1
J: TRBJ2-5
size: -
CDR3: CSAPKDQETQYF
DNA: TGCAGTGCTCCCAAGGACCAAGAGACCCAGTACTTC